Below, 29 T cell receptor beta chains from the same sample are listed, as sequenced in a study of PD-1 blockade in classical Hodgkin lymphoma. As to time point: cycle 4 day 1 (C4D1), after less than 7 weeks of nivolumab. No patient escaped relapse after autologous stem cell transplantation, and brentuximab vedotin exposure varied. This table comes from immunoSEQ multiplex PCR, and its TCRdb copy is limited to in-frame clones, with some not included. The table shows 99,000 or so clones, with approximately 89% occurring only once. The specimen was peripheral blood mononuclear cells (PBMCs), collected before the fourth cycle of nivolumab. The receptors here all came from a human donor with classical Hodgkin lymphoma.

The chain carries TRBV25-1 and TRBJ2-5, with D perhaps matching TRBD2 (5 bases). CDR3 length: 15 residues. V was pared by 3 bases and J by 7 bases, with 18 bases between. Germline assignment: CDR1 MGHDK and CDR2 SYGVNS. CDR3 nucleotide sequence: TGTGCCAGCAGTGAGGGTTCGTTGGGCCGGGGGACCCAGTACTTC. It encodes CASSEGSLGRGTQYF.

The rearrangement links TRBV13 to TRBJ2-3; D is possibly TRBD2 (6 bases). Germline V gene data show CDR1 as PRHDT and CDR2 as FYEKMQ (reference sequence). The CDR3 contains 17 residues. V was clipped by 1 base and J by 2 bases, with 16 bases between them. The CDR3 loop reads CASSLVSSWEATDTQYF. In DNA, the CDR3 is TGTGCCAGCAGCTTAGTGTCGAGCTGGGAGGCCACAGATACGCAGTATTTT.

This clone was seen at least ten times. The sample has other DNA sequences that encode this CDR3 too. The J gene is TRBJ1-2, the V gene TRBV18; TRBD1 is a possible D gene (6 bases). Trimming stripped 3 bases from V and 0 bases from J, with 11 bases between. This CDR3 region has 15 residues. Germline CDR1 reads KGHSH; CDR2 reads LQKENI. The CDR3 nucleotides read TGTGCCAGCTCACCGCCGACAGGAGCTAACTATGGCTACACCTTC. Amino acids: CASSPPTGANYGYTF.

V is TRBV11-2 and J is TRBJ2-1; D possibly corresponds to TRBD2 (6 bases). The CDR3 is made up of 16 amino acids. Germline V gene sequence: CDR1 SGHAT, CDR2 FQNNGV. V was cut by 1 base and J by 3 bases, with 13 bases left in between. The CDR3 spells CASSLARRGYYNEQFF. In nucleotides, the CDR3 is TGTGCCAGCAGCTTAGCGCGGCGGGGTTACTACAATGAGCAGTTCTTC. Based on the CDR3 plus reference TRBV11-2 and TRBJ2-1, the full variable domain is EAGVAQSPRYKIIEKRQSVAFWCNPISGHATLYWYQQILGQGPKLLIQFQNNGVVDDSQLPKDRFSAERLKGVDSTLKIQPAKLEDSAVYLCASSLARRGYYNEQFFGPGTRLTVL.

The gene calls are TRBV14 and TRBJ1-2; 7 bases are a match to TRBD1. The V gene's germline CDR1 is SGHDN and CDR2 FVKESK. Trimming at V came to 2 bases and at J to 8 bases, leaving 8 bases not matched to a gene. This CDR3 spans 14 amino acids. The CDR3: CASSQMAGGTGYTF. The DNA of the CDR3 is TGTGCCAGCAGCCAAATGGCAGGGGGAACAGGCTACACCTTC.

The CDR3 is CASSSPQGRTYEQYF. The DNA of the CDR3 is TGTGCCAGCAGCTCCCCACAGGGGCGGACCTACGAGCAGTACTTC. This chain joins TRBV13 and TRBJ2-7, with 7 bases aligning to TRBD1. V trimming: 4 bases; J trimming: 2 bases; junction bases outside the gene matches: 8. Germline-derived CDR1 and CDR2 are PRHDT and FYEKMQ (reference sequence). The CDR3 covers 15 residues.

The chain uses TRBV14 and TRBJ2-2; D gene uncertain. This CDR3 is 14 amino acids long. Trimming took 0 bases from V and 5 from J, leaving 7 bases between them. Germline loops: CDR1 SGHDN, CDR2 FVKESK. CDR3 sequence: CASSQDYSTGELFF. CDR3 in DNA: TGTGCCAGCAGCCAAGATTATTCGACCGGGGAGCTGTTTTTT.

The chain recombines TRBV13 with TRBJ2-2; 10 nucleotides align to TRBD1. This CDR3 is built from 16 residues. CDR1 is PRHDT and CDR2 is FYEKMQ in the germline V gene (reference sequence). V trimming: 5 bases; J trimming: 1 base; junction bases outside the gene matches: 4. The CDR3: CASSPRDRGNTGELFF. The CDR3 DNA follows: TGTGCCAGCAGCCCGCGGGACAGGGGGAACACCGGGGAGCTGTTTTTT.

The CDR3 region has the DNA TGTGCCAGCAGCCCCGGACTTCACTCCTACAATGAGCAGTTCTTC. Its protein is CASSPGLHSYNEQFF. The chain carries TRBV7-7 and TRBJ2-1; a weak D match, TRBD2 (5 bases). Trimming pared 5 bases from V and 0 bases from J, leaving 11 bases between. The CDR3 has 15 amino acids. Germline lookup yields CDR1 SSHAT and CDR2 FNYEAQ (reference sequence).

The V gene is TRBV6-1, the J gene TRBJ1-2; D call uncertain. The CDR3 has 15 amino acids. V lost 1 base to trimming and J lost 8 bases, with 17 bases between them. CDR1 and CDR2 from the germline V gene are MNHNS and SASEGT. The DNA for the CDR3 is TGTGCCAGCAGTGAAGGTTTTCCCACTGCGGGAGGCTACACCTTC. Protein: CASSEGFPTAGGYTF.

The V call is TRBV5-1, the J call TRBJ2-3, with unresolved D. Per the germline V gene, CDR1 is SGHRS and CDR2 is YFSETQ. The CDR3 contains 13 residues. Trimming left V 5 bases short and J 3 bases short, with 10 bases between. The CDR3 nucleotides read TGCGCCAGCAGGGCCCCGACAACAGATACGCAGTATTTT. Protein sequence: CASRAPTTDTQYF.

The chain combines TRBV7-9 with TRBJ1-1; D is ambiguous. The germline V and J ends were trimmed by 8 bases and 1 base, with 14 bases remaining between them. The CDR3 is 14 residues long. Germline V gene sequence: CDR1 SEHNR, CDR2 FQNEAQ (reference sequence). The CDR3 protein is CASQTRVENTEAFF. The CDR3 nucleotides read TGTGCCAGCCAGACCCGGGTAGAGAACACTGAAGCTTTCTTT.

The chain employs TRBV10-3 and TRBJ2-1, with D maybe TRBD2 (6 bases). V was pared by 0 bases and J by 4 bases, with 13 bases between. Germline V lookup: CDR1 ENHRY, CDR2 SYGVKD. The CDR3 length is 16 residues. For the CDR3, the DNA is TGTGCCATCAGTGAGTCGCACCGGGAGATGTACAATGAGCAGTTCTTC. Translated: CAISESHREMYNEQFF.

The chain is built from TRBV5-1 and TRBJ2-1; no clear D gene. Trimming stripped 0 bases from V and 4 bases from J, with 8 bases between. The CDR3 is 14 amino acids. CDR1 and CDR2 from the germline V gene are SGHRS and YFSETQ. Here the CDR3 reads CASSLADLYNEQFF. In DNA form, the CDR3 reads TGCGCCAGCAGCTTGGCCGACCTTTACAATGAGCAGTTCTTC.

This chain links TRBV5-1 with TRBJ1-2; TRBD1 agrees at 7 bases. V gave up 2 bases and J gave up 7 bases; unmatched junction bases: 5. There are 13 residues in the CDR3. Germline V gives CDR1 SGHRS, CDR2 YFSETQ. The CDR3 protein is CASSFRQGAGYTF. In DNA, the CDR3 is TGCGCCAGCAGCTTTAGACAGGGCGCTGGCTACACCTTC.

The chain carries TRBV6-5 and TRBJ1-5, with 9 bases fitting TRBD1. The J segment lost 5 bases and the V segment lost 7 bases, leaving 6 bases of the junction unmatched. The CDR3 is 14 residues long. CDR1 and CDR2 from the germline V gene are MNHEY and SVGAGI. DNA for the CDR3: TGTGCCAGCAATGGGGACAGGGCCCATCAGCCCCAGCATTTT. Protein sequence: CASNGDRAHQPQHF.

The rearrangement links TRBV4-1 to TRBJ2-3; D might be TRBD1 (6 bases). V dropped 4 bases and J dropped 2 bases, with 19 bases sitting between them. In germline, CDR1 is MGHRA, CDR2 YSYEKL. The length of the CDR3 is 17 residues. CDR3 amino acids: CASSPTILDSFTDTQYF. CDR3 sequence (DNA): TGCGCCAGCAGCCCCACCATCCTGGACAGCTTCACAGATACGCAGTATTTT.

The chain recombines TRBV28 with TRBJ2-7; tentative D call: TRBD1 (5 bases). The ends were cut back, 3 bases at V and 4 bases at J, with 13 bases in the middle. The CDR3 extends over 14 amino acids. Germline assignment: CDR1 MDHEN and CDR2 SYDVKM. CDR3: CASSLRQGGYEQYF. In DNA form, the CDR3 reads TGTGCCAGCAGTTTGAGGCAGGGTGGGTACGAGCAGTACTTC. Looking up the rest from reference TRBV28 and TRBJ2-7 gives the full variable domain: DVKVTQSSRYLVKRTGEKVFLECVQDMDHENMFWYRQDPGLGLRLIYFSYDVKMKEKGDIPEGYSVSREKKERFSLILESASTNQTSMYLCASSLRQGGYEQYFGPGTRLTVT.

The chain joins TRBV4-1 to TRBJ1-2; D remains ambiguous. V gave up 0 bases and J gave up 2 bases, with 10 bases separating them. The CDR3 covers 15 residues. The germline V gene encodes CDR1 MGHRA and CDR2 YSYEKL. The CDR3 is CASSQEDRRNYGYTF. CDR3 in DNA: TGCGCCAGCAGCCAAGAGGATAGACGGAACTATGGCTACACCTTC.

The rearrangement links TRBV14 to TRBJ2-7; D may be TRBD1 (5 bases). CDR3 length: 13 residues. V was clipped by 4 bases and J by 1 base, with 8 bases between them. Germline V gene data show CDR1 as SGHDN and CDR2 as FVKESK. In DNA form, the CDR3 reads TGTGCCAGCAGCCGCGCAGGGTCCTACGAGCAGTACTTC. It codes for CASSRAGSYEQYF.

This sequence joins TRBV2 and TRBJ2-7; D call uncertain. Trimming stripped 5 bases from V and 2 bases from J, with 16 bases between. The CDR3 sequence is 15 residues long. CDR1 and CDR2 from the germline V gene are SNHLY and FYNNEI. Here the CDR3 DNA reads TGTGCCAGCAGTATGTCGACCCTACTCCCCTACGAGCAGTACTTC. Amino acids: CASSMSTLLPYEQYF.

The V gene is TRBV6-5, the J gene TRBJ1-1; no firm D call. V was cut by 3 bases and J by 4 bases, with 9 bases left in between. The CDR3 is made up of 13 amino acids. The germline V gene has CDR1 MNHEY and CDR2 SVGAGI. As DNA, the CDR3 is TGTGCCAGCAGTTATACCCTCAGCACTGAAGCTTTCTTT. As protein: CASSYTLSTEAFF.

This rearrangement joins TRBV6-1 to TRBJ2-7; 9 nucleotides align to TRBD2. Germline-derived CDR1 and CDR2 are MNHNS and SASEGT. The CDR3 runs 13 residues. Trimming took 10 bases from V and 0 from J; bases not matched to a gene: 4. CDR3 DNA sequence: TGTGCCACCGAGCGGGAGGTCTCCTACGAGCAGTACTTC. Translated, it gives CATEREVSYEQYF.

The CDR3 DNA sequence: TGCAGCGTGGCTGGTATTGTCGGGGACAGGAGTTCCTACGAGCAGTACTTC. This sequence encodes CSVAGIVGDRSSYEQYF. V and J are TRBV29-1 and TRBJ2-7, with 8 bases aligning to TRBD1. The CDR3 sequence is 17 residues long. J gave up 1 base and V 6 bases, and 17 bases lay outside the gene matches. Germline CDR1 is SQVTM and CDR2 is ANQGSEA.

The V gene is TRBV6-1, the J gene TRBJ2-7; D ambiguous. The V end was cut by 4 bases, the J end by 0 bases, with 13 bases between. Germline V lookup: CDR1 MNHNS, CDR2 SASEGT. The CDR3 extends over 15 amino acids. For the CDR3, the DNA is TGTGCCAGCAGTGGAGTGGGCCAGAGCTCCTACGAGCAGTACTTC. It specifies CASSGVGQSSYEQYF.

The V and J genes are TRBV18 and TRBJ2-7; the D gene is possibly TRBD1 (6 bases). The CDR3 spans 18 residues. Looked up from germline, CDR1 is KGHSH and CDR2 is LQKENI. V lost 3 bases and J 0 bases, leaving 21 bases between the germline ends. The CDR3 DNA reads TGTGCCAGCTCACCCAATCCGAGAGGATCGGACAGCTCCTACGAGCAGTACTTC. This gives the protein CASSPNPRGSDSSYEQYF.

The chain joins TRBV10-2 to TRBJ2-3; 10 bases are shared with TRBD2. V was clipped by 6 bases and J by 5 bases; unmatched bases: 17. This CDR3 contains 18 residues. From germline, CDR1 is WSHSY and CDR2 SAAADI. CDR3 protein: CASRPSGTSVLKGDTQYF. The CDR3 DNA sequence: TGCGCCAGCAGACCTTCCGGGACTAGCGTTCTCAAGGGAGATACGCAGTATTTT.

The CDR3 loop is CASSLVASVIHEQYF. DNA for the CDR3: TGTGCCAGCAGTTTGGTGGCCAGCGTGATCCACGAGCAGTACTTC. This chain links TRBV28 with TRBJ2-7; D uncertain. Germline V CDR1 and CDR2: MDHEN, SYDVKM. Deletions cut 3 bases from V and 5 bases from J, with 17 bases between. The length of the CDR3 is 15 residues.

The CDR3 DNA sequence: TGTGCCAGCTCACCAATAAAAACGCCTATAGCCAAAAACATTCAGTACTTC. Its protein is CASSPIKTPIAKNIQYF. The chain couples TRBV18 to TRBJ2-4, with D unresolved. The CDR3 length is 17 residues. From germline, CDR1 is KGHSH and CDR2 LQKENI. With 2 bases removed from V and 0 bases from J, the gap between germline ends came to 14 bases.